These T cell receptor beta chains were read from a single sample in a study of cytomegalovirus exposure and HLA in healthy donors. Some clones are missing from TCRdb's copy, which holds only in-frame ones; the method was immunoSEQ multiplex PCR. The sample lists 310,000 or so clones, 80% to 90% occurring once. Sample: PBMCs. These receptors were collected from a woman aged 18-35 years in good health and CMV-seronegative. CDR3s leave out the opening cysteine and the closing phenylalanine or tryptophan. Fields, in order: V gene, CDR3 protein.

>TRBV10-3
AISVPSGGEVEQY
>TRBV4-1
ASSQGYYFGQPNNEQF
>TRBV6-5
ASSTGDSGNTIY
>TRBV10-1
ASTDGMNTEAF
>TRBV5-1
ASSLTAGPNQPQH
>TRBV19
ASSTAGRSYEQY
>TRBV2
ASNLLTGAPLFYGYT
>TRBV12-5
ASGSRGGTDTQY
>TRBV19
ASSMILAGGGQETQY
>TRBV12-5
ASGLGQTLSYGYT
>TRBV5-1
ASSEGDIYEQY
>TRBV21-1
ASSTPEGVGQPQH
>TRBV7-3
ASSPNGGSQY
>TRBV19
ASRDRGRPGYGYT
>TRBV27
ASSLGAGSSYEQY
>TRBV9
ASSVGGLASYNEQF
>TRBV9
ASSTGEGQREQY
>TRBV18
ASSRDRANEQY
>TRBV7-9
ASTGQLGEQY
>TRBV2
ASSAPRFNTEAF
>TRBV9
ASSVGQGYNSPLH
>TRBV5-6
ASSLRDRGFSSPLH
>TRBV10-2
ASSEGAAEAF
>TRBV7-9
ASSLRDAGSPEAF
>TRBV7-9
ASSLMGGETQY
>TRBV19
ASSLPGLVAEQF
>TRBV11-3
ASSLAGGHQETQY
>TRBV9
ASAPASGGEQF
>TRBV9
ASSPPAGGGTEAF
>TRBV7-9
ASSTFPGQGNGYEQY
>TRBV7-8
ASSLERGTEAF
>TRBV7-2
ASSLAQGLSGANVLT
>TRBV6-1
ASSPGNQAYEQY
>TRBV20-1
SASPGNEQF
>TRBV27
ASSNTHSTDTQY
>TRBV2
ASSDAGTGNTIY
>TRBV6-5
ASSRTGFNYGYT
>TRBV7-3
ASSFSDTHNEQF
>TRBV5-1
ASSLVGQSSTDTQY
>TRBV18
ASSREYGYT
>TRBV30
AWSTGRVSEAF
>TRBV2
ASSEGGRRNYGYT
>TRBV27
ASSLSPLSNQPQH
>TRBV27
ASSLYGGEETQY
>TRBV4-2
ASSQVGGQPPPAGELF
>TRBV2
ASRVGTAPNQPQH